This entry describes one T cell receptor beta chain. Its antigen is as yet unknown. Sequenced by immunoSEQ multiplex PCR; TCRdb stores in-frame clones only, minus some. The sample gives about 55,000 clones, 89% of which show up once; around 2% is in the top ten. The sample comes from a study of T cell responses to AZD1222 COVID-19 vaccine. General study findings and limits: Clonal diversity was possibly underestimated; the donors were predominantly white British and more often female.

Trimming removed 4 bases from V and 3 bases from J, with 17 bases in between. The length of the CDR3 is 15 residues. Germline CDR1 and CDR2: SGHNT and YYREEE (reference sequence). The TCR originated in an adult in good health. The sequencing used peripheral blood, collected on day 0 of AZD1222 vaccination. The chain combines TRBV5-4 with TRBJ2-7, with D perhaps TRBD1 or TRBD2 (5 bases each). CDR3 protein: CASSEGSAGRYEQYF. The CDR3 DNA sequence: TGTGCCAGCAGCGAGGGGAGCGCGGGTCGCTACGAGCAGTACTTC.